Below, 32 T cell receptor beta chains from the same sample are listed, as sequenced in a study of OX40 agonist ivuxolimab in advanced cancers. Profiling relied on immunoSEQ multiplex PCR, and the TCRdb table lists in-frame clones only, not all of them. This sample has some 97,000 clones; around nine tenths occur once, and the top ten carry more than 0.25%. Here the sequenced sample was CD4+ or CD8+ T cells sorted from blood, taken in a trial of the OX40 agonist ivuxolimab. The receptors shown here come from an adult with an advanced solid tumor such as melanoma, head and neck, liver or kidney cancer.

This clone was counted between two and nine times. The gene calls are TRBV5-1 and TRBJ2-7; possibly TRBD2 for D (5 bases). Per the germline V gene, CDR1 is SGHRS and CDR2 is YFSETQ. The CDR3 loop spans 13 amino acids. The V and J ends lost 3 bases and 2 bases respectively, with 9 bases between them. The CDR3, as DNA: TGCGCCAGCAGCTATCCCGGGGCCTACGAGCAGTACTTC. It is translated as CASSYPGAYEQYF.

The chain employs TRBV19 and TRBJ2-2; 9 bases map to TRBD2. CDR1 LNHDA and CDR2 SQIVND come from the germline V gene (reference sequence). V dropped 5 bases and J dropped 6; count of bases not matched to a gene: 7. The CDR3 sequence is 15 residues long. The CDR3 bases are TGTGCCAGTAGTGACGGTAGCGGGAGCCCCGGGGAGCTGTTTTTT. Residues: CASSDGSGSPGELFF.

The genes are TRBV19 and TRBJ1-2, with TRBD1 as a possible D gene (5 bases). V was cut by 6 bases and J by 2 bases, with 19 bases left in between. Germline lookup yields CDR1 LNHDA and CDR2 SQIVND (reference sequence). This CDR3 is built from 16 residues. The CDR3: CASRPPPGRANYGYTF. In DNA form, the CDR3 reads TGTGCCAGTAGACCTCCCCCGGGACGGGCCAACTATGGCTACACCTTC. The complete variable domain, with remaining parts taken from reference TRBV19 and TRBJ1-2, reads DGGITQSPKYLFRKEGQNVTLSCEQNLNHDAMYWYRQDPGQGLRLIYYSQIVNDFQKGDIAEGYSVSREKKESFPLTVTSAQKNPTAFYLCASRPPPGRANYGYTFGSGTRLTVV.

The chain uses TRBV19 and TRBJ2-3; 10 bases fit TRBD2. Germline CDR1 and CDR2: LNHDA and SQIVND (reference sequence). CDR3 size: 17 residues. V was clipped by 6 bases and J by 6 bases; unmatched bases: 15. CDR3 bases: TGTGCCAGTAGGGGCGCGCTAGCGGGAGAATATGCGGATACGCAGTATTTT. Translated: CASRGALAGEYADTQYF.

The chain recombines TRBV4-2 with TRBJ1-2; maybe TRBD1 (5 bases). CDR3 size: 16 residues. The V and J ends lost 0 bases and 2 bases respectively, with 13 bases between them. CDR1 is LGHNA, CDR2 YNFKEQ, per germline. The CDR3 region has the DNA TGTGCCAGCAGCCAAGATCTTCGGCCAGGGAACTATGGCTACACCTTC. It translates to CASSQDLRPGNYGYTF.

The genes are TRBV5-1 and TRBJ1-4; D is unresolved. Deletions cut 7 bases from V and 0 bases from J, with 7 bases between. Germline values: CDR1 SGHRS, CDR2 YFSETQ. The CDR3 has 13 amino acids. The CDR3 loop is CASSIATNEKLFF. In nucleotides, the CDR3 is TGCGCCAGCTCTATCGCAACTAATGAAAAACTGTTTTTT.

The rearrangement uses TRBV6-5 and TRBJ2-6, with TRBD1 as a possible D gene (6 bases). This CDR3 is 16 amino acids long. Germline lookup yields CDR1 MNHEY and CDR2 SVGAGI. Trimming took off 3 bases at V and 1 base at J, with 10 bases between the two ends. The DNA of the CDR3 is TGTGCCAGCAGTTATGAGGGGGATTCTGGGGCCAACGTCCTGACTTTC. Its protein product is CASSYEGDSGANVLTF.

The chain couples TRBV19 to TRBJ2-2; weak D call: TRBD1 (6 bases). Germline values: CDR1 LNHDA, CDR2 SQIVND (reference sequence). Between the trimmed V and J ends, which lost 1 base and 5 bases, there was a span of 14 bases. There are 16 residues in the CDR3. CDR3 DNA: TGTGCCAGTAGTATAGGCCGGGCAGGGGATACCGGGGAGCTGTTTTTT. It is translated as CASSIGRAGDTGELFF.

The V gene is TRBV11-1, the J gene TRBJ2-7; D ambiguous. V lost 5 bases to trimming and J lost 1 base, with 6 bases between them. The germline V gene encodes CDR1 SGHAT and CDR2 FQDESV (reference sequence). This CDR3 region has 12 residues. The CDR3 loop is CASSPPSYEQYF. CDR3 DNA sequence: TGTGCCAGCAGCCCACCGTCCTACGAGCAGTACTTC.

The chain uses TRBV5-1 and TRBJ2-1; 10 bases line up with TRBD2. After removal of 3 bases from V and 7 bases from J, the junction contained 4 bases not matched to a gene. CDR1 and CDR2 from the germline V gene are SGHRS and YFSETQ. The CDR3 sequence is 14 residues long. In DNA form, the CDR3 reads TGCGCCAGCAGCTCCTTACTAGCGGGGAATGAGCAGTTCTTC. Its protein is CASSSLLAGNEQFF. Full variable domain (missing parts from reference TRBV5-1 and TRBJ2-1): KAGVTQTPRYLIKTRGQQVTLSCSPISGHRSVSWYQQTPGQGLQFLFEYFSETQRNKGNFPGRFSGRQFSNSRSEMNVSTLELGDSALYLCASSSLLAGNEQFFGPGTRLTVL.

V is TRBV11-1 and J is TRBJ2-3; 7 nucleotides align to TRBD1. The V gene's germline CDR1 is SGHAT and CDR2 FQDESV (reference sequence). This CDR3 has 16 amino acids. After removal of 4 bases from V and 5 bases from J, the junction contained 12 bases not matched to a gene. CDR3 nucleotide sequence: TGTGCCAGCAGCTCCTCCCGACAGGGTGTCTTAGATACGCAGTATTTT. Protein sequence: CASSSSRQGVLDTQYF.

The chain is built from TRBV9 and TRBJ2-4, with 8 positions matching TRBD1. V lost 2 bases, J lost 0 bases, and 4 bases stayed unmatched. This CDR3 has 16 amino acids. From germline, CDR1 is SGDLS and CDR2 YYNGEE. For the CDR3, the DNA is TGTGCCAGCAGCGTCGGACAGGGATTAGCCAAAAACATTCAGTACTTC. As protein: CASSVGQGLAKNIQYF.

The CDR3 region has the DNA TGTGCCAGCAGTGTTTCCCAGACTAGCACAGATACGCAGTATTTT. Amino acids: CASSVSQTSTDTQYF. The chain has TRBV6-1 and TRBJ2-3; D gene uncertain. Trimming cost V 4 bases and J 0 bases, with 11 bases left between them. Looked up from germline, CDR1 is MNHNS and CDR2 is SASEGT. This CDR3 has 15 amino acids.

The rearrangement uses TRBV9 and TRBJ2-7; 9 bases are shared with TRBD1. Germline V lookup: CDR1 SGDLS, CDR2 YYNGEE. Germline trimming cut 4 bases from V and 5 bases from J; bases unmatched to any gene: 10. The CDR3 length is 15 residues. The chain's CDR3 is CASSRGQGRSNEQYF. The CDR3 DNA sequence: TGTGCCAGCAGCCGGGGACAGGGAAGGTCAAACGAGCAGTACTTC.

This chain joins TRBV27 and TRBJ2-7, with D maybe TRBD2 (5 bases). The CDR3 has 14 residues. The germline V and J ends were trimmed by 6 bases and 0 bases, with 12 bases remaining between them. Germline assignment: CDR1 MNHEY and CDR2 SMNVEV (reference sequence). CDR3 nucleotide sequence: TGTGCCAGCAGAACTAGATTTGACTCCTACGAGCAGTACTTC. Translation: CASRTRFDSYEQYF.

V is TRBV12-2 and J is TRBJ2-7; TRBD1, the table's D call, lacks a check against the DNA. TRBV12-2 is given as a pseudogene. The CDR3 has 14 residues. The CDR3 sequence is CASRARGYLYEQYF. The CDR3 DNA reads as TGTGCAAGTCGCGCCAGGGGTTACCTCTACGAGCAGTACTTC.

The V call is TRBV5-1, the J call TRBJ2-2, with D possibly TRBD1 on 5 matching bases. Trimming shortened V by 4 bases and J by 4 bases, and 14 bases separated the two germline ends. From germline, CDR1 is SGHRS and CDR2 YFSETQ. The CDR3 runs to 15 residues. The CDR3 DNA is TGCGCCAGCAGCCCTGGGGCGGTCCGCACCGGGGAGCTGTTTTTT. Its protein is CASSPGAVRTGELFF.

The chain uses TRBV6-1 and TRBJ2-7; D tentatively reads TRBD1 or TRBD2 (5 bases each). The CDR3 covers 13 residues. V lost 3 bases and J lost 2, with 8 bases in between. Germline values: CDR1 MNHNS, CDR2 SASEGT. CDR3 residues: CASSDSGPYEQYF. The CDR3 DNA sequence: TGTGCCAGCAGTGATTCGGGACCCTACGAGCAGTACTTC.

In DNA form, the CDR3 reads TGTGCCAGCAGCCAACGGGGGACAGGGGTAACCGGGGAGCTGTTTTTT. Amino acid sequence: CASSQRGTGVTGELFF. J is TRBJ2-2 and V is TRBV5-4; TRBD1 matches 10 bases. The CDR3 consists of 16 residues. Germline values: CDR1 SGHNT, CDR2 YYREEE (reference sequence). Unmatched junction bases numbered 8, after V lost 4 bases and J lost 5 bases. Supplemented by reference TRBV5-4 and TRBJ2-2, the full variable domain reads ETGVTQSPTHLIKTRGQQVTLRCSSQSGHNTVSWYQQALGQGPQFIFQYYREEENGRGNFPPRFSGLQFPNYSSELNVNALELDDSALYLCASSQRGTGVTGELFFGEGSRLTVL.

V gene TRBV27 combines with J gene TRBJ2-1; D perhaps matches TRBD2 (6 bases). CDR1 is MNHEY and CDR2 is SMNVEV in the germline V gene (reference sequence). This CDR3 comprises 20 residues. V lost 2 bases and J lost 4, with 27 bases in between. CDR3 in DNA: TGTGCCAGCAGTTTACGAGTCCGGGGTCGCCTAGGGGCGGGATACAATGAGCAGTTCTTC. It is translated as CASSLRVRGRLGAGYNEQFF.

This sequence joins TRBV7-2 and TRBJ2-7; no firm D call. V was pared by 3 bases and J by 7 bases, with 13 bases between. Germline CDR1 is SGHTA and CDR2 is FQGNSA. The length of the CDR3 is 13 residues. In nucleotides, the CDR3 is TGTGCCAGCAGCTTCGGAGCCCTAGGGGAGCAGTACTTC. As protein: CASSFGALGEQYF. The whole variable domain, filled in from reference TRBV7-2 and TRBJ2-7, reads GAGVSQSPSNKVTEKGKDVELRCDPISGHTALYWYRQSLGQGLEFLIYFQGNSAPDKSGLPSDRFSAERTGGSVSTLTIQRTQQEDSAVYLCASSFGALGEQYFGPGTRLTVT.

The J gene is TRBJ2-2, the V gene TRBV5-5, with TRBD2 as a possible D gene (7 bases). Germline V gene sequence: CDR1 SGHKS, CDR2 YYEKEE (reference sequence). V lost 3 bases and J 0 bases, leaving 15 bases between the germline ends. This CDR3 has 17 amino acids. The CDR3 DNA follows: TGTGCCAGCAGCTCTAGGTGGGGGGGCCCGAACACCGGGGAGCTGTTTTTT. Translation: CASSSRWGGPNTGELFF.

The table lists this clone with a few counts. The chain couples TRBV6-5 to TRBJ2-7; 8 bases are a match to TRBD2. CDR1 is MNHEY and CDR2 is SVGAGI in the germline V gene. Germline trimming cut 8 bases from V and 5 bases from J; bases unmatched to any gene: 11. The CDR3 is 14 residues long. The CDR3 region is CASRDGRAYDEQYF. In DNA, the CDR3 is TGTGCCAGCCGGGACGGGAGGGCATATGACGAGCAGTACTTC.

The chain is built from TRBV18 and TRBJ2-1, with 15 bases matching TRBD2. This CDR3 spans 17 amino acids. The V and J ends lost 0 bases and 6 bases, in that order; junction bases with no gene match: 3. Germline V gives CDR1 KGHSH, CDR2 LQKENI. The CDR3 bases are TGTGCCAGCTCACCACCCGGACTAGCGGGAGGGCCCAATGAGCAGTTCTTC. This gives the protein CASSPPGLAGGPNEQFF.

The gene calls are TRBV11-2 and TRBJ2-3, with TRBD2 identical over 9 bases. The CDR3 contains 15 residues. V lost 4 bases and J lost 1; bases outside the gene matches: 3. Germline V CDR1 and CDR2: SGHAT, FQNNGV. The CDR3 coding sequence is TGTGCCAGCAGCTCGCGGGGGGGGCGCACAGATACGCAGTATTTT. Translating it yields CASSSRGGRTDTQYF.

The rearrangement links TRBV7-3 to TRBJ2-3, with D tentatively TRBD2 (5 bases). The CDR3 is 15 amino acids. The germline V gene encodes CDR1 SGHTA and CDR2 FQGTGA. Trimming pared 5 bases from V and 3 bases from J, leaving 15 bases between. CDR3 protein: CASSPTRGFTDTQYF. In DNA form, the CDR3 reads TGTGCCAGCAGCCCCACTCGGGGATTTACAGATACGCAGTATTTT.

The rearrangement joins TRBV19 to TRBJ2-5; 8 bases line up with TRBD2. Trimming at V came to 3 bases and at J to 1 base, leaving 7 bases not matched to a gene. Germline V gene lookup returns CDR1 LNHDA and CDR2 SQIVND (reference sequence). This CDR3 comprises 16 residues. CDR3 nucleotide sequence: TGTGCCAGTAGTATCCCAAGCGGGAGCACCCAAGAGACCCAGTACTTC. Its protein is CASSIPSGSTQETQYF.

The V and J genes are TRBV6-6 and TRBJ2-2, with 7 bases fitting TRBD1. Germline V CDR1 and CDR2: MNHNY, SVGAGI (reference sequence). This CDR3 region has 15 residues. V lost 3 bases, J lost 7 bases, and 8 bases stayed unmatched. The CDR3 loop reads CASSYRGGLGGELFF. CDR3 sequence (DNA): TGTGCCAGCAGTTATAGAGGGGGCTTGGGCGGGGAGCTGTTTTTT.

This sequence joins TRBV11-2 and TRBJ2-7; 7 bases agree with TRBD1. This CDR3 spans 13 amino acids. Losses at the gene ends were 3 bases for V and 7 bases for J; bases not matched to a gene: 6. In germline, CDR1 is SGHAT, CDR2 FQNNGV. CDR3 sequence: CASSLGQTGEQYF. DNA for the CDR3: TGTGCCAGCAGCTTGGGACAGACGGGGGAGCAGTACTTC.

The J gene is TRBJ2-5, the V gene TRBV18; 7 bases align to TRBD1. The V gene's germline CDR1 is KGHSH and CDR2 LQKENI. The CDR3 has 15 amino acids. The V and J ends lost 2 bases and 7 bases, in that order; junction bases with no gene match: 10. The CDR3 loop is CASSPFDTGEVTQYF. The CDR3 region has the DNA TGTGCCAGCTCACCATTCGATACAGGGGAAGTGACCCAGTACTTC.

The genes are TRBV29-1 and TRBJ1-2, with D perhaps matching TRBD1 (5 bases). V lost 6 bases and J lost 6, with 11 bases in between. The CDR3 is 11 residues long. Germline CDR1 reads SQVTM; CDR2 reads ANQGSEA. In DNA, the CDR3 is TGCAGCGTCCTTCAGGGTCATGGCTACACCTTC. Its protein is CSVLQGHGYTF.

The count of this clone is one. V usage is TRBV25-1 and J usage is TRBJ2-4; 9 positions match TRBD1. Germline V gene sequence: CDR1 MGHDK, CDR2 SYGVNS. This CDR3 is built from 14 residues. V gave up 7 bases and J gave up 12 bases; unmatched junction bases: 13. CDR3 nucleotide sequence: TGTGCCAGCATGGCCTTGGGACAGGGCAACTCTCAGTACTTC. Its translation is CASMALGQGNSQYF.